The rows below give T cell receptor beta chains drawn from one sample of a study of blood T cell repertoires in COVID-19. Only in-frame clones appear in the TCRdb table, and some are missing; sequencing was by immunoSEQ multiplex PCR. The sample includes around 240,000 clones, approximately 83% of them seen just once. The specimen was PBMCs or T cells enriched from blood (not recorded which). The receptors were sampled from a woman aged 50 to 65 who had recovered from COVID-19. CDR3s include the opening cysteine and the closing phenylalanine or tryptophan. A D gene is named only where the DNA matches it firmly. Rows may omit the clone size; those that give it use once, few, many or a size class.

V: TRBV28; size: NA; J: TRBJ2-7; D: TRBD2; DNA: TGTGCCAGCAGGGGACTAGCGGGAGGGGTCTACGAGCAGTACTTC; CDR3: CASRGLAGGVYEQYF
V: TRBV6-5; size: once; J: TRBJ1-4; D: NA; DNA: TGTGCCAGCAGCCAGGGGTATAATGAAAAACTGTTTTTT; CDR3: CASSQGYNEKLFF
V: TRBV28; size: NA; J: TRBJ1-2; D: TRBD1; DNA: TGTGCCAGCAGGCACCCGACAGGGGATGGCTATGGCTACACCTTC; CDR3: CASRHPTGDGYGYTF
V: TRBV9; size: NA; J: TRBJ1-1; D: NA; DNA: TGTGCCAGCAGCGTAGGGCGGGAGGACACTGAAGCTTTCTTT; CDR3: CASSVGREDTEAFF
V: TRBV27; size: NA; J: TRBJ1-4; D: NA; DNA: TGTGCCAGCAGTTACGAACTATTTGGGAAACTGTTTTTT; CDR3: CASSYELFGKLFF
V: TRBV28; size: once; J: TRBJ2-1; D: TRBD1; DNA: TGTGCCAGCAGTTTATCAGGACAGGGGAAGGGGGATGAGCAGTTCTTC; CDR3: CASSLSGQGKGDEQFF
V: TRBV5-5; size: NA; J: TRBJ1-3; D: NA; DNA: TGTGCCAGCAGCACCTCGGGGGGGGTTGAAAACACCATATATTTT; CDR3: CASSTSGGVENTIYF
V: TRBV9; size: NA; J: TRBJ1-1; D: NA; DNA: TGTGCCAGCAGCGTAGTTGGAGAGAACACTGAAGCTTTCTTT; CDR3: CASSVVGENTEAFF
V: TRBV11-2; size: NA; J: TRBJ2-1; D: TRBD2; DNA: TGTGCCAGCAGCTTAGGGGAGGGAGGCCTGATTTACAATGAGCAGTTCTTC; CDR3: CASSLGEGGLIYNEQFF
V: TRBV10-3; size: NA; J: TRBJ2-1; D: NA; DNA: TGTGCCATCAGTTTGGGCTATCCTAATCGAAATGAGCAGTTCTTC; CDR3: CAISLGYPNRNEQFF
V: TRBV10-3; size: NA; J: TRBJ2-5; D: NA; DNA: TGTGCCATCAGCCGGGACATCTCAGGGGAGACCCAGTACTTC; CDR3: CAISRDISGETQYF
V: TRBV3-1/TRBV3-2; size: once; J: TRBJ1-1; D: NA; DNA: TGTGCCAGCAGCCACTCTAGGACAGTGAACACTGAAGCTTTCTTT; CDR3: CASSHSRTVNTEAFF
V: TRBV19; size: NA; J: TRBJ1-1; D: NA; DNA: TGTGCCAGTAGTAGGGGGCCGAACACTGAAGCTTTCTTT; CDR3: CASSRGPNTEAFF
V: TRBV14; size: NA; J: TRBJ1-2; D: NA; DNA: TGTGCCAGCAGCCCCGGGAATATCTATGGCTACACCTTC; CDR3: CASSPGNIYGYTF